In its sample, the clone carrying this T cell receptor beta chain was seen a few times. The germline V gene has CDR1 SGHRS and CDR2 YFSETQ. V shed 4 bases, J shed 0 bases, and the junction held 12 bases outside the gene matches. CDR3 length: 17 residues. The stable label applied to hyperthyroidism with no ophthalmopathy within 18 months of follow-up. RNA served as the template for amplifying TCR beta CDR3 regions. Second-round multiplex PCR came after first-round RT-PCR with HTBI primers. TCRdb recomputed calls from the multiplex PCR reads with MiXCR, one row per CDR3 protein. The data show roughly 610,000 distinct CDR3 sequences, 20% to 25% seen once. The data were taken from a study of Graves' ophthalmopathy and Graves' hyperthyroidism.

This chain links TRBV5-1 with TRBJ1-1; 7 nucleotides match TRBD1. The sequenced sample consisted of peripheral blood. The TCR sequence derives from a woman aged 18-29 years with stable Graves' hyperthyroidism. Some clones in this sample may be carry-over from other donors' samples. CDR3 amino acids: CASSIRTGGRMNTEAFF. CDR3 nucleotide sequence: TGCGCCAGCAGCATCCGGACAGGAGGTAGGATGAACACTGAAGCTTTCTTT.